The 7 T cell receptor beta chains presented below share a single source sample, sequenced in a study of neurological immune-mediated disorders. Time point of the sample: longitudinal time-point 1 (baseline). One entry per CDR3 protein, called by TCRdb with MiXCR from the 5' RACE reads. This sample has about 49,000 distinct CDR3 sequences, with about a tenth found just once. The specimen was PBMCs. The receptors shown here come from a woman aged 40 to 50 in good health.

The sample holds many counts of this clonotype. The CDR3: CASTGGGYGYTF. The CDR3 DNA follows: TGTGCCAGCACCGGGGGGGGGTATGGCTACACCTTC. J is TRBJ1-2 and V is TRBV7-2; tentatively, D is TRBD1 (5 bases). The germline V gene encodes CDR1 SGHTA and CDR2 FQGNSA. The CDR3 covers 12 residues. Trimming stripped 7 bases from V and 5 bases from J, with 11 bases between.

This clonotype was seen many times. The chain employs TRBV18 and TRBJ2-3, with 9 bases aligning to TRBD2. CDR1 KGHSH and CDR2 LQKENI come from the germline V gene. The trim removed 2 bases at V and 1 base at J, leaving 4 bases unmatched. The CDR3 consists of 16 residues. CDR3 amino acids: CASSPTSGFRTDTQYF. The CDR3 coding sequence is TGTGCCAGCTCACCAACTAGCGGGTTTCGCACAGATACGCAGTATTTT.

This clonotype was detected once. At one of its ends the junction is not consistent with the germline gene, which may arise from a read error. The J gene is TRBJ1-2, the V gene TRBV10-3; D is perhaps TRBD1 (5 bases). CDR3 size: 14 residues. The germline gives CDR1 ENHRY, CDR2 SYGVKD. The CDR3 protein is CAISEARQGYSYTF. The CDR3 DNA follows: TGTGCCATCAGTGAGGCGCGGCAGGGCTATAGCTACACCTTC.

Of note for this clonotype: This CDR3 is missing its conserved last phenylalanine or tryptophan, likely due to a read error. V usage is TRBV12-3 or TRBV12-4 and J usage is TRBJ1-1; D is unclear. The V end lost 7 bases, the J end lost 2 bases, and 11 bases lay between the germline ends. This CDR3 is built from 13 residues. The CDR3 DNA reads as TGTGCCAGCACCAATCAGGTAAACACTGAAGCTTTCTCT. Amino acids: CASTNQVNTEAFS.

To note about this clonotype: Possible read error: a much larger clone is one base away. This chain connects TRBV6-5 to TRBJ2-2; 7 bases line up with TRBD1. This CDR3 is 19 amino acids long. Germline CDR1 is MNHEY and CDR2 is SVGAGI. The trim removed 8 bases at V and 1 base at J, leaving 19 bases unmatched. The CDR3 sequence: CASGHQDRFLSKNTGELFF. The CDR3 region has the DNA TGTGCCAGCGGGCACCAGGACAGGTTTTTATCGAAGAACACCGGGGAGCTGTTTTTT.

This clonotype occurred many times. V is TRBV6-2 or TRBV6-3 and J is TRBJ2-7; 12 bases fit TRBD2. This CDR3 region has 20 residues. Germline CDR1 MNHEY, CDR2 SVGEGT. Losses at the gene ends were 0 bases for V and 0 bases for J; bases not matched to a gene: 12. Written as DNA, the CDR3 is TGTGCCAGCAGTTACTCCTCCACCGGGACTAGCGGGCCGAGCTCCTACGAGCAGTACTTC. It is translated as CASSYSSTGTSGPSSYEQYF.

This clonotype has ten or more counts. The chain is built from TRBV10-3 and TRBJ2-7; 11 nucleotides align to TRBD1. CDR3 length equals 13 residues. Germline-derived CDR1 and CDR2 are ENHRY and SYGVKD. Losses at the gene ends were 6 bases for V and 6 bases for J; bases not matched to a gene: 4. The CDR3 bases are TGTGCCATCAGGGGACAGGGGGATGGCGAGCAGTACTTC. Amino acid sequence: CAIRGQGDGEQYF.